A selection of T cell receptor beta chains follows, all from one sample in a study of blood T cell repertoires in COVID-19. Clones were sequenced by immunoSEQ multiplex PCR, and TCRdb holds only the in-frame ones, with some missing. Among about 400,000 clones, approximately 86% were seen once, and the ten largest hold 3%. Material: peripheral blood. The origin of the receptors is a human donor in a cohort sampled during active COVID-19. CDR3s include the opening cysteine and the closing phenylalanine or tryptophan. D genes are given only for firm matches. Clone size appears in some rows only: once, few, many, or a class for an expanded clone.

J | D | V | size | CDR3 | DNA
TRBJ1-1 | NA | TRBV2 | NA | CASRVDSHGRAFF | TGTGCCAGCAGGGTCGACAGCCATGGGAGGGCTTTCTTT
TRBJ1-1 | TRBD1 | TRBV7-2 | NA | CASSPWTGRTEAFF | TGTGCCAGCAGCCCCTGGACAGGGCGCACTGAAGCTTTCTTT
TRBJ2-7 | NA | TRBV11-2 | NA | CASSAGRAYEQYF | TGTGCCAGCAGCGCGGGCAGAGCCTACGAGCAGTACTTC
TRBJ2-1 | TRBD2 | TRBV6-6 | NA | CASSYGGRSSYNEQFF | TGTGCCAGCAGTTACGGCGGGAGGAGCTCCTACAATGAGCAGTTCTTC
TRBJ2-1 | TRBD1 | TRBV10-1 | NA | CASSESGDRGFNEQFF | TGCGCCAGCAGTGAGTCGGGGGACAGGGGGTTCAATGAGCAGTTCTTC
TRBJ1-4 | TRBD1 | TRBV7-9 | NA | CASSLDLRQGGNEKLFF | TGTGCCAGCAGCTTAGACCTCAGACAGGGAGGTAATGAAAAACTGTTTTTT
TRBJ1-1 | NA | TRBV10-1 | NA | CASSVSGNTEAFF | TGCGCCAGCAGTGTTTCGGGGAACACTGAAGCTTTCTTT
TRBJ2-2 | NA | TRBV4-2 | NA | CASSPDTGELFF | TGTGCCAGCAGCCCGGACACCGGGGAGCTGTTTTTT
TRBJ2-7 | NA | TRBV4-1 | NA | CASSRYRGEQYF | TGCGCCAGCAGCCGATACCGGGGGGAGCAGTACTTC
TRBJ1-1 | NA | TRBV30 | NA | CAWSDRDTEAFF | TGTGCCTGGAGTGACAGGGACACTGAAGCTTTCTTT
TRBJ2-7 | NA | TRBV6-5 | NA | CASSWRQPNSYEQYF | TGTGCCAGCAGTTGGAGACAGCCGAACTCCTACGAGCAGTACTTC
TRBJ1-1 | NA | TRBV7-6 | few | CASSWQGNTEAFF | TGTGCCAGCAGCTGGCAGGGGAACACTGAAGCTTTCTTT
TRBJ2-1 | NA | TRBV4-1 | NA | CASSQGGTHNEQFF | TGCGCCAGCAGCCAAGGCGGGACCCACAATGAGCAGTTCTTC
TRBJ1-2 | TRBD1 | TRBV5-6 | NA | CASTLSGGGYGYTF | TGTGCCAGCACTTTATCAGGGGGTGGCTATGGCTACACCTTC
TRBJ2-3 | NA | TRBV6-5 | NA | CASREEGLRTDTQYF | TGTGCCAGCAGGGAGGAGGGGTTGAGAACAGATACGCAGTATTTT
TRBJ1-2 | NA | TRBV15 | NA | CATSRDQGGSLLYGYTF | TGTGCCACCAGCAGAGATCAAGGGGGTTCGCTACTCTATGGCTACACCTTC
TRBJ1-1 | NA | TRBV10-3 | NA | CAISDFGEAFF | TGTGCCATCAGTGACTTCGGTGAAGCTTTCTTT
TRBJ2-1 | TRBD2 | TRBV9 | NA | CASSVIASGGASEQFF | TGTGCCAGCAGCGTTATAGCTAGCGGGGGGGCCTCGGAGCAGTTCTTC
TRBJ1-4 | TRBD1 | TRBV11-2 | NA | CASSFNRGSEKLFF | TGTGCCAGCAGCTTCAACAGGGGGAGCGAAAAACTGTTTTTT
TRBJ2-3 | TRBD2 | TRBV7-3 | NA | CASSLRVSGTPVDTQYF | TGTGCCAGCAGCTTAAGGGTTAGCGGGACGCCTGTCGATACGCAGTATTTT
TRBJ2-2 | NA | TRBV5-1 | NA | CASSPYGGFSGELFF | TGCGCCAGCAGCCCTTACGGGGGATTCTCCGGGGAGCTGTTTTTT
TRBJ2-1 | NA | TRBV11-2 | NA | CASSPSPLNEQFF | TGTGCCAGCAGCCCCTCCCCCCTCAATGAGCAGTTCTTC